A selection of T cell receptor beta chains follows, all from one sample in a study of blood T cell repertoires in COVID-19. This table comes from immunoSEQ multiplex PCR, and its TCRdb copy is limited to in-frame clones, with some not included. The sample records 200,000 to 250,000 clones, approximately 86% being singletons. Specimen: peripheral blood. These receptors came from a woman aged 80 or over with acute or convalescent COVID-19. CDR3s include the opening cysteine and the closing phenylalanine or tryptophan. The D gene is left open where the match is weak. Clone size is not always given. Where it is, it says once, few, many or a class for expanded clones.

clone size,V gene,J gene,D gene,CDR3 DNA,CDR3 protein
.,TRBV29-1,TRBJ2-3,TRBD2,TGCAGCGTCCCTCTAGCGGGGGGCACAGATACGCAGTATTTT,CSVPLAGGTDTQYF
.,TRBV11-3,TRBJ1-1,.,TGTGCCAGCAGCTTAGGCGGGGGGCAGAGGACTGAAGCTTTCTTT,CASSLGGGQRTEAFF
once,TRBV6-6,TRBJ2-7,TRBD1,TGTGCCAGTTGGGGGGGGGACAGGGGTGTCTACGAGCAGTACTTC,CASWGGDRGVYEQYF
.,TRBV7-2,TRBJ2-3,.,TGTGCCAGCAGCTTAGCCCCTAGCGCTCGGAGCACAGATACGCAGTATTTT,CASSLAPSARSTDTQYF
.,TRBV5-4,TRBJ2-3,TRBD1,TGTGCCAGCAGCTTGGCCATAACAGGGGGCGTAGATACGCAGTATTTT,CASSLAITGGVDTQYF
.,TRBV11-3,TRBJ2-1,.,TGTGCCAGCAGCCCTCCCCTCTACTTTGAGACTTACAATGAGCAGTTCTTC,CASSPPLYFETYNEQFF
.,TRBV7-9,TRBJ1-4,TRBD1,TGTGCCAGCAGCTGGACAGGGAATATTAGGAAGGGTGAAAAACTGTTTTTT,CASSWTGNIRKGEKLFF
.,TRBV28,TRBJ1-2,.,TGTGCCAGCAGTCCAGGGCCCCTCTTCTATGGCTACACCTTC,CASSPGPLFYGYTF
.,TRBV7-2,TRBJ2-3,.,TGTGCCAGCAGCTTAGGCGGGGTAGACACAGATACGCAGTATTTT,CASSLGGVDTDTQYF
.,TRBV9,TRBJ2-1,TRBD2,TGTGCCAGCAGCGAGAGCCTAGCGGGGGTCGGTGAGCAGTTCTTC,CASSESLAGVGEQFF
once,TRBV5-5,TRBJ2-5,TRBD2,TGTGCCAGCAGCCAGACTAGCGGGGGGCGGGAGACCCAGTACTTC,CASSQTSGGRETQYF